This T cell receptor (beta chain) was recovered during a study of cytomegalovirus exposure and HLA in healthy donors. Points from the study as a whole: Reportedly, diagnosis of cytomegalovirus status by the classifier showed high specificity and sensitivity. In a later analysis, 16,951 TCR beta sequences were associated with HLA alleles at 0.05 false discovery rate.

With respect to this clone: Antigen specificity is unknown.

The CDR3 spans 14 residues. The V gene's germline CDR1 is SGHNT and CDR2 YYREEE (reference sequence). V lost 1 base and J lost 7; bases outside the gene matches: 5. With 60 Vbeta and 13 Jbeta primers, the PCR was carried out. The method was immunoSEQ multiplex PCR; TCRdb's version includes in-frame clones alone and lacks a portion of them. Here the sample spans 210,000 or so clones, approximately 90% being singletons. The sample was PBMCs. The receptor comes from a woman aged 18-29 years in good health and CMV-seronegative. The chain links TRBV5-4 to TRBJ1-2, with TRBD1 matching 9 bases. For the CDR3, the DNA is TGTGCCAGCAGCTTGAACAGGGGGCAGGTTGGCTACACCTTC. This sequence encodes CASSLNRGQVGYTF. The full variable domain, in which reference TRBV5-4 and TRBJ1-2 provide the parts outside the CDR3, is ETGVTQSPTHLIKTRGQQVTLRCSSQSGHNTVSWYQQALGQGPQFIFQYYREEENGRGNFPPRFSGLQFPNYSSELNVNALELDDSALYLCASSLNRGQVGYTFGSGTRLTVV.